This paragraph reports one T cell receptor beta chain. No antigen is known for it. No base qualities exist here, and no much larger clone lies one base off it. The library relied on the immunoSEQ multiplex PCR assay. For the multiplex PCR, a mixture combining 60 forward primers for TCR Vbeta segments and 13 reverse primers for TCR Jbeta segments was used. A multiplex PCR assay on genomic DNA amplified the CDR3 region of rearranged TCR beta genes. The amplified TCR beta libraries were sequenced on the Illumina HiSeq System as 87-base-pair reads. As for the original processing: A later analysis counted approximately 76 million unique TCR beta chains across the 700 or so repertoires, and about 10 million of these chains were shared by at least two donors. To remove PCR and sequencing errors, raw reads were error-corrected and collapsed into unique sequences using a nearest-neighbor algorithm that merged closely related sequences. Alignment of CDR3 sequences to IMGT reference sequences was used to assign V, D and J gene segments. For a sequence to be retained, a match of at least six nucleotides to both a V gene segment and a J gene segment was required. A rearrangement counted as productive if the CDR3 had no stop codons and remained in frame with V and J, and every other rearrangement counted as non-productive. Following IMGT convention, CDR3 was defined as the stretch from the second conserved V-encoded cysteine to the conserved J-encoded phenylalanine. The earlier analysis of about 560 of the donors excluded any sequence lacking an unambiguous match to a single V gene segment. In an earlier analysis of 450 to 700 of the donors, V segments were called functional above 56.7% productive rearrangements and were called segregating when the between-donor standard deviation exceeded 5%. A statistical classification framework was developed to diagnose cytomegalovirus status using the catalog of TCR beta chain sequences. A later analysis assigned V and J genes by comparing TCR nucleotide sequences with IMGT/GENE-DB human TR gene sequences. In a later analysis, CDR3 sequences and most-parsimonious VDJ recombination scenarios were assigned using the TCRdist pipeline. In a later analysis, each TCR beta chain was defined by its CDR3 amino acid sequence together with its V-gene family, and reads without a unique V-gene family were excluded. To address suspected cross-contamination and a sequencing artifact, a later analysis removed a few hundred highly shared, low-generation-probability nucleotide sequences. A later analysis calculated a clonal expansion index for each public chain from normalized within-repertoire ranks of inferred template counts. In a later analysis, generation probabilities were computed with a VDJ recombination model fitted to out-of-frame rearrangements, and the resulting probabilities were checked against IGoR. In a later analysis, hypergeometric tests were used to score TCR-TCR, TCR-HLA and TCR-CMV co-occurrence, with a repertoire-size bias correction applied to TCR pairs. A later analysis estimated false discovery rates by permuting HLA or CMV assignments 20 times. A later analysis grouped co-occurring TCRs with DBSCAN, adding TCRdist sequence similarity when clustering within HLA-allele-positive subsets. For co-occurrence clustering, repertoires with fewer than 30,000 or more than 120,000 public chains were excluded, along with five repertoires with anomalous nucleotide sharing. In its TCRdb copy, this immuneACCESS table keeps in-frame sequences only and misses some clones. Where compared with another copy, unresolved V genes explain less than half of these, and the others have no known cause. V and J calls and clone size are copied from that table; D and trimming were computed from the DNA. For this sample there are about 64,000 clones; about 80% appear just once. The biggest ten clones account for around 7.8% of the sample.

This specimen comes from a study of cytomegalovirus exposure and HLA in healthy donors (dated 2017 in TCRdb). Study-level background: In an earlier analysis of 450 to 750 of the donors, less than 350 Gb of sequence data and some 100 million unique TCR beta sequences from some 170 million T cells were reported. The study combined high-throughput TCR immunosequencing, statistical association of individual TCRs with disease status, and machine learning to predict cytomegalovirus infection status. About 300 gigabases of sequencing data and around 87 million unique TCR sequences were included in an early release covering under 650 HLA-typed donors. The number of typed donors differed by locus: about 620-640 for A, B, C, DRB1 and DQB1; 500 to 550 for DQA1; 606 for DPA1; and around 450 for DPB1. Among almost 400 genotyped donors of the cohort, an average of approximately 230,000 unique TCR beta nucleotide sequences were sequenced per donor, roughly a sixth of them non-productive. Genome-wide SNP genotypes for about three fifths of the roughly 670 donors were used in a later genetic analysis, which treated that subset as a discovery cohort. Class I and class II HLA loci were covered by the typing at four-digit resolution. Because of strong linkage in the cohort, four or five DR-DQ haplotypes were treated as single units for association and clustering. A later analysis re-examined previously published TCR beta repertoires from just over 650 donors and added high-resolution HLA genotyping to investigate patterns of TCR occurrence. In addition to the first cohort of roughly 700 subjects, a separate validation cohort of 100 to 150 different subjects was used. In an earlier analysis of roughly 600 of the donors, high-throughput TCR beta sequencing was used to judge whether each TCR beta V gene segment behaved as functional or pseudogenic. Rather than drawing on any new phenotypic data, the later analysis identified candidate immune exposures from TCR beta sequences and the way those sequences occurred across donors. Donor age, sex, ethnicity and CMV serostatus were compiled together with the repertoire data. The aim of the study was to test whether cataloging public T cell receptors could identify signatures of past pathogen exposure. The genetic ancestry cluster associated with self-reported Caucasian donors included around four fifths of the roughly 360 genotyped donors. Every repertoire in the discovery cohort had been generated on one and the same sequencing platform. The study used immunosequencing to profile the T cell repertoires of some 600 subjects and linked those repertoires to cytomegalovirus serostatus. What the research found in general, with its limitations: When HLA alleles, especially DR and DQ, strongly co-occurred, attributing TCR associations to individual alleles was difficult. The sequencing pipeline was judged likely to have produced a cluster of highly shared sequence variants as a technical artifact. The classifier was reported to diagnose cytomegalovirus status with high specificity and sensitivity in both the original cohort and the validation cohort. A further reported finding was that TCR beta sequences accurately predicted the HLA-A and HLA-B alleles for most subjects in the first cohort. A later analysis found that most CMV-associated TCR beta chains appeared HLA-restricted, with HLA associations seemingly driven largely by CMV exposure. The only immune exposure information available for the cohort was CMV serostatus. In a later genetic analysis, a missense DCLRE1C variant was associated with V-gene and J-gene trimming of TCR beta chains, and the association was replicated in an independent cohort. In an earlier analysis of approximately 590 of the donors, most TCR beta V segments appeared in productive rearrangements about 87% or about 30% of the time, broadly matching IMGT annotations. Linkage disequilibrium might explain the correlated functional status among segregating V segments, but an unknown experimental factor could not be ruled out. While some public TCRs were present in many individuals, most TCR sequences turned up only very rarely across donors. Some IMGT-functional V segments, including TRBV6-2 and TRBV6-3, could not be told apart with the 87-base-pair reads, so those segments were excluded. The authors suggested that the approach could potentially be generalized to other disease states and immunological phenotypes. Compared with equally common non-associated chains, HLA-associated TCR beta chains in a later analysis were more clonally expanded and had lower generation probabilities. In this cohort, only TCR beta chains were sequenced, and detectable features were limited by the absence of alpha or paired-chain data. In a later analysis, several top co-occurrence clusters were reported to appear linked to parvovirus B19, influenza, CMV and Epstein-Barr virus. Some 15 rarely observed V segments, including chromosome 9 orphons, were excluded from the earlier analysis of a few hundred of the donors because counts were too low. Roughly uniform sequencing depth across donors was assumed in presence/absence analyses, although this assumption may not hold. Specific HLA alleles were associated with 15,000 to 20,000 TCR beta sequences at a false discovery rate of 0.05 in a later analysis. Compared with the approximately 710-donor mean, donors in an Asian-associated ancestry cluster had fewer N-insertions in productive TCRs, according to a later genetic analysis. According to a later analysis, TCR association rates differed among HLA loci, with DRB1 alleles showing the most associated TCRs and HLA-C alleles showing the fewest. Because HLA typing was missing for some donors at each locus, association tests included only the typed subset. A few of the identified cytomegalovirus-associated TCR beta chains were confirmed in vitro to be specific for cytomegalovirus antigens. The study gave a list of 150 to 200 TCR beta chains associated with cytomegalovirus.

The cohort was made up of 650 to 700 healthy bone marrow donors. At the time of sampling, all cohort members were nominally healthy, though unrecorded immune exposures were likely present. The donor tested CMV seropositive and was one of the 289 seropositive cohort members. Each donor provided a peripheral blood sample, and peripheral blood mononuclear cells were used for TCR beta sequencing. Genomic DNA extraction from the blood cell samples was performed with the Qiagen DNeasy Blood Extraction Kit. CDR1 MGHRA and CDR2 YSYEKL were looked up in the germline V gene. The CDR3 contains 14 residues, cysteine and phenylalanine counted. CDR3 DNA is the only sequence kept; it has 42 bases, read in frame from the first base. V loses 5 bases, J loses 1 base, and the germline ends lie 11 bases apart.

The material sequenced was PBMCs. The V and J genes are TRBV4-1 and TRBJ1-1; a tentative D match to TRBD1 spans 5 bases. The clonotype originates from a young man in good health and CMV-seropositive. The DNA sequence follows: TGCGCCAGCAGCTTAAGCGGGGGGAACACTGAAGCTTTCTTT. This sequence encodes CASSLSGGNTEAFF.